This T cell receptor beta chain was documented in a study of blood T cell repertoires in COVID-19. The V segment lost 6 bases and the J segment 6 bases; nucleotides outside the gene matches: 11. This CDR3 spans 14 amino acids. Germline CDR1 reads SQVTM; CDR2 reads ANQGSEA. Recovered Cohort 3 donors showed two negative PCRs, clearance, or symptom resolution. Authors' analysis steps: Amplification from reference gene primers served as the basis for estimated nucleated cell counts. Some clones are missing from TCRdb's copy, which holds only in-frame ones; the method was immunoSEQ multiplex PCR. D and trimming were read from the DNA, whereas the V and J calls and clone size are those reported in that table. Of hundreds of thousands of clones in the sample, 80% to 85% were seen once.

This chain connects TRBV29-1 to TRBJ2-1, with TRBD1 identical over 7 bases. Material for sequencing was PBMCs or T cells enriched from blood (not recorded which). This clonotype originated in a woman in her thirties or forties who had recovered from COVID-19. The chain's CDR3 is CSVLDRERGNEQFF. CDR3 bases: TGCAGCGTCCTCGACAGGGAAAGGGGCAATGAGCAGTTCTTC.